What follows are 17 T cell receptor beta chains derived from one specimen sequenced in a study of T cell responses to AZD1222 COVID-19 vaccine. The data were produced by immunoSEQ multiplex PCR, yet TCRdb's version contains in-frame clones alone and is incomplete. The sample records some 180,000 clones, over 80% being singletons. The starting material was peripheral blood, obtained on day 0 of AZD1222 vaccination. Receptors originate from an adult in good health.

The chain carries TRBV24-1 and TRBJ2-2, with D unclear. The length of the CDR3 is 14 residues. CDR1 is KGHDR and CDR2 is SFDVKD in the germline V gene. The V gene lost 3 bases and the J gene lost 5 bases, with 9 bases spanning the gap. Written as DNA, the CDR3 is TGTGCCACCAGTGATAGTTTTGGGACCGGGGAGCTGTTTTTT. Translated, it gives CATSDSFGTGELFF.

The chain links TRBV2 to TRBJ1-5, with 10 bases identical to TRBD1. V shed 8 bases, J shed 2 bases, and the junction held 12 bases outside the gene matches. The CDR3 loop spans 17 amino acids. Germline assignment: CDR1 SNHLY and CDR2 FYNNEI. The CDR3 coding sequence is TGTGCCAGCGTGACCGGGACAGGGGACATCGGCAATCAGCCCCAGCATTTT. Translation gives CASVTGTGDIGNQPQHF. The full variable domain, completed using reference TRBV2 and TRBJ1-5, is EPEVTQTPSHQVTQMGQEVILRCVPISNHLYFYWYRQILGQKVEFLVSFYNNEISEKSEIFDDQFSVERPDGSNFTLKIRSTKLEDSAMYFCASVTGTGDIGNQPQHFGDGTRLSIL.

The chain carries TRBV28 and TRBJ1-2; TRBD1 matches 7 bases. The germline CDR1 and CDR2 sequences are MDHEN and SYDVKM. The CDR3 is 14 residues long. The ends lost 9 bases at V and 5 bases at J; junction bases unmatched: 12. CDR3 protein: CASTTGATIYGYTF. The CDR3 DNA reads TGTGCCAGTACTACAGGGGCGACGATTTATGGCTACACCTTC.

This clone was seen only once. The genes are TRBV7-2 and TRBJ1-2; 7 bases map to TRBD1. Germline V gives CDR1 SGHTA, CDR2 FQGNSA. This CDR3 is 17 amino acids long. V shed 6 bases and J 0 bases; nucleotides not matched to a gene: 13. DNA of the CDR3: TGTGCCAGCAGTTCACCCCTCCGGGGACAGCCTAACTATGGCTACACCTTC. Translating it yields CASSSPLRGQPNYGYTF.

The chain links TRBV7-8 to TRBJ1-2, with 8 bases lining up with TRBD1. Germline lookup yields CDR1 SGHVS and CDR2 FQNEAQ. V lost 4 bases to trimming and J lost 7 bases; unmatched junction nucleotides: 14. The length of the CDR3 is 16 residues. The DNA for the CDR3 is TGTGCCAGCAGCTCCCCCATCGGCAGGGGGCTTCTTGGCTACACCTTC. It yields the protein CASSSPIGRGLLGYTF.

This chain uses TRBV3-1 (or the pseudogene TRBV3-2) with TRBJ2-7, with D uncertain. The germline gives CDR1 LGHDT, CDR2 YNNKEL (reference sequence). The ends were cut back, 1 base at V and 4 bases at J, with 8 bases in the middle. The CDR3 consists of 13 residues. The CDR3 coding sequence is TGTGCCAGCAGCCAAGTACAGAAGTACGAGCAGTACTTC. Translation: CASSQVQKYEQYF.

The V call is TRBV3-1 (or the pseudogene TRBV3-2), the J call TRBJ1-6, with D hard to call. Deletions cut 1 base from V and 6 bases from J, with 7 bases between. Germline V gene lookup returns CDR1 LGHDT and CDR2 YNNKEL (reference sequence). The CDR3 spans 14 residues. The CDR3, as DNA: TGTGCCAGCAGCCAAGTCCCGGGTAATTCACCCCTCCACTTT. Amino acid sequence: CASSQVPGNSPLHF.

This sequence joins TRBV28 and TRBJ1-2; D is undetermined. The V end was cut by 4 bases, the J end by 5 bases, with 14 bases between. The CDR3 has 14 residues. The germline CDR1 and CDR2 sequences are MDHEN and SYDVKM. CDR3 residues: CASSSGGNLYGYTF. As DNA, the CDR3 is TGTGCCAGCAGTTCTGGAGGGAATCTATATGGCTACACCTTC.

The rearrangement joins TRBV2 to TRBJ1-3; 11 nucleotides line up with TRBD1. The V gene end was trimmed by 6 bases and the J gene end by 0 bases; junction bases not matched to a gene: 7. The germline gives CDR1 SNHLY, CDR2 FYNNEI. CDR3 size: 17 residues. The CDR3 here is CASSYGTGGISGNTIYF. In DNA form, the CDR3 reads TGTGCCAGCAGCTATGGGACAGGGGGGATCTCTGGAAACACCATATATTTT.

This clone occurred once. V is TRBV5-1 and J is TRBJ2-3; possible D gene TRBD2, 5 bases. CDR3 length equals 13 residues. Germline V lookup: CDR1 SGHRS, CDR2 YFSETQ. The V and J ends lost 0 bases and 8 bases respectively, with 10 bases between them. The CDR3 DNA reads as TGCGCCAGCAGCTTGGAAGCGGTTTCTACGCAGTATTTT. It specifies CASSLEAVSTQYF.

The genes are TRBV3-1 (or the pseudogene TRBV3-2) and TRBJ2-5; perhaps TRBD2 as D (5 bases). Trimming shortened V by 5 bases and J by 5 bases, and 12 bases separated the two germline ends. The CDR3 has 13 residues. Germline CDR1 is LGHDT and CDR2 is YNNKEL (reference sequence). The CDR3 nucleotides are TGTGCCAGCAGCTTCAGCGGCCCGGAGACCCAGTACTTC. Its protein product is CASSFSGPETQYF.

This chain uses TRBV7-9 with TRBJ2-5, with a possible D match to TRBD2 (6 bases). CDR3 length: 15 amino acids. Germline V gene lookup returns CDR1 SEHNR and CDR2 FQNEAQ (reference sequence). V was clipped by 1 base and J by 2 bases, with 11 bases between them. CDR3 amino acids: CASSLGSGGQETQYF. CDR3 DNA sequence: TGTGCCAGCAGCTTAGGCAGTGGGGGGCAAGAGACCCAGTACTTC.

This chain uses TRBV7-9 with TRBJ1-2, with 12 nucleotides matching TRBD1. The CDR3 runs 17 residues. V was clipped by 4 bases and J by 4 bases; unmatched bases: 10. Germline V lookup: CDR1 SEHNR, CDR2 FQNEAQ (reference sequence). The CDR3 here is CASSSLPGTGGIYGYTF. CDR3 DNA: TGTGCCAGCAGCTCTTTACCCGGGACAGGGGGCATCTATGGCTACACCTTC.

This clone has a single count. The chain joins TRBV7-9 to TRBJ2-1; D may match TRBD1 or TRBD2 (6 bases each). Trimming cost V 5 bases and J 4 bases, with 15 bases left between them. The germline gives CDR1 SEHNR, CDR2 FQNEAQ (reference sequence). This CDR3 region has 15 residues. DNA of the CDR3: TGTGCCAGCAGCGGGAAGGGGGAGGTTTACAATGAGCAGTTCTTC. It yields the protein CASSGKGEVYNEQFF.

The J gene is TRBJ2-3, the V gene TRBV5-1; D unresolved. This CDR3 spans 16 amino acids. Germline lookup yields CDR1 SGHRS and CDR2 YFSETQ. V shed 6 bases and J shed 1 base, with 18 bases lying between them. CDR3 in amino acids: CASTPPGAVGTDTQYF. The CDR3 DNA is TGCGCCAGCACCCCACCGGGTGCAGTGGGCACAGATACGCAGTATTTT. Together with reference TRBV5-1 and TRBJ2-3, the CDR3 gives the full variable domain: KAGVTQTPRYLIKTRGQQVTLSCSPISGHRSVSWYQQTPGQGLQFLFEYFSETQRNKGNFPGRFSGRQFSNSRSEMNVSTLELGDSALYLCASTPPGAVGTDTQYFGPGTRLTVL.

This clone was picked up one time. The rearrangement uses TRBV6-6 and TRBJ2-7; 11 bases map to TRBD2. With V trimmed by 5 bases and J by 5 bases, 8 bases remained unmatched. Germline CDR1 reads MNHNY; CDR2 reads SVGAGI (reference sequence). This CDR3 is 15 amino acids long. CDR3 sequence: CASSKGLAVFDEQYF. In DNA, the CDR3 is TGTGCCAGCAGTAAGGGACTAGCGGTCTTCGACGAGCAGTACTTC.

This clone was recorded a few times. The chain links TRBV20-1 to TRBJ1-2; D unclear. V shed 3 bases and J shed 8 bases, with 7 bases lying between them. Germline V lookup: CDR1 DFQATT, CDR2 SNEGSKA (reference sequence). The CDR3 has 10 amino acids. The CDR3: CSARENGYTF. The CDR3 DNA is TGCAGTGCTAGGGAGAACGGCTACACCTTC.